Each of the 27 T cell receptor beta chains below was sequenced from the same sample in a study of T cells in localized non-small cell lung cancer. Assay: immunoSEQ multiplex PCR; the TCRdb copy retains only in-frame clones and omits some. The sample holds tens of thousands of clones, roughly 90% seen once. Sequences were derived from peripheral blood, sampled before any cancer treatment. The receptors come from a man aged 35 to 70 with stage I squamous cell lung carcinoma.

The rearrangement links TRBV19 to TRBJ2-5; D unresolved. CDR1 and CDR2 from the germline V gene are LNHDA and SQIVND (reference sequence). The V gene lost 3 bases and the J gene lost 5 bases, with 13 bases spanning the gap. The CDR3 contains 14 residues. The DNA of the CDR3 is TGTGCCAGTAGTATGCGTGGGGTCGGCGAGACCCAGTACTTC. Its translation is CASSMRGVGETQYF.

This CDR3 is CASSLERSGSLFF. DNA of the CDR3: TGTGCCAGCAGCTTAGAGAGAAGCGGGAGTTTGTTCTTC. The V gene is TRBV7-2, the J gene TRBJ2-1, with TRBD2 matching over 8 bases. Trimming cost V 1 base and J 15 bases; bases outside gene matches: 8. The CDR3 loop spans 13 amino acids. Germline V lookup: CDR1 SGHTA, CDR2 FQGNSA. The full variable domain, rest sourced from reference TRBV7-2 and TRBJ2-1, is GAGVSQSPSNKVTEKGKDVELRCDPISGHTALYWYRQSLGQGLEFLIYFQGNSAPDKSGLPSDRFSAERTGGSVSTLTIQRTQQEDSAVYLCASSLERSGSLFFGPGTRLTVL.

This chain links TRBV6-5 with TRBJ1-1; possibly TRBD1 for D (6 bases). The CDR3 length is 14 residues. V gave up 2 bases and J gave up 3 bases, with 10 bases separating them. Germline CDR1 and CDR2: MNHEY and SVGAGI. This CDR3 is CASSYAQGYTEAFF. The CDR3 region has the DNA TGTGCCAGCAGTTACGCACAGGGATACACTGAAGCTTTCTTT.

The J gene is TRBJ2-5, the V gene TRBV5-4; D could derive from TRBD1 or TRBD2 (5 bases each). The CDR3 loop spans 13 amino acids. Germline V gene sequence: CDR1 SGHNT, CDR2 YYREEE (reference sequence). The germline V and J ends were trimmed by 4 bases and 11 bases, with 18 bases remaining between them. DNA for the CDR3: TGTGCCAGCAGCCGGGACGGACTTAGGGAGCAGTACTTC. Translating gives CASSRDGLREQYF.

The chain links TRBV7-2 to TRBJ2-3, with TRBD2 identical over 12 bases. The CDR3 length is 19 residues. V dropped 6 bases and J dropped 5; count of bases not matched to a gene: 18. CDR1 and CDR2 from the germline V gene are SGHTA and FQGNSA. The CDR3 coding sequence is TGTGCCAGCAGTTTCCCGAGGGGGACTAGCGGGCCTGGGAGAGATACGCAGTATTTT. Amino acids: CASSFPRGTSGPGRDTQYF. Full variable domain (rest looked up from reference TRBV7-2 and TRBJ2-3): GAGVSQSPSNKVTEKGKDVELRCDPISGHTALYWYRQSLGQGLEFLIYFQGNSAPDKSGLPSDRFSAERTGGSVSTLTIQRTQQEDSAVYLCASSFPRGTSGPGRDTQYFGPGTRLTVL.

This clone was picked up one time. This chain links TRBV7-2 with TRBJ2-7; D not certain. Trimming left V 8 bases short and J 3 bases short, with 14 bases between. Germline CDR1 reads SGHTA; CDR2 reads FQGNSA. The CDR3 is 13 residues long. The CDR3 DNA reads TGTGCCAGCGGCCCTCCGCCCTTCTACGAGCAGTACTTC. It codes for CASGPPPFYEQYF. Full variable domain (rest looked up from reference TRBV7-2 and TRBJ2-7): GAGVSQSPSNKVTEKGKDVELRCDPISGHTALYWYRQSLGQGLEFLIYFQGNSAPDKSGLPSDRFSAERTGGSVSTLTIQRTQQEDSAVYLCASGPPPFYEQYFGPGTRLTVT.

The chain carries TRBV5-1 and TRBJ2-7; weak D call: TRBD1 (6 bases). Between the trimmed V and J ends, which lost 3 bases and 2 bases, there was a span of 12 bases. The CDR3 totals 14 residues. Germline V lookup: CDR1 SGHRS, CDR2 YFSETQ. The CDR3 spells CASSSKGVPYEQYF. The CDR3, as DNA: TGCGCCAGCAGCTCGAAGGGGGTGCCCTACGAGCAGTACTTC.

V and J are TRBV11-3 and TRBJ2-7; perhaps TRBD2 as D (6 bases). Germline CDR1 and CDR2: SGHNT and YENEEA. The V end was cut by 5 bases, the J end by 6 bases, with 14 bases between. The CDR3 contains 13 residues. The CDR3 DNA sequence: TGTGCCAGCAGCCCGCACCTGGGAGGCGAGCAGTACTTC. Protein sequence: CASSPHLGGEQYF. The variable domain in full, with the rest retrieved from reference TRBV11-3 and TRBJ2-7, is EAGVVQSPRYKIIEKKQPVAFWCNPISGHNTLYWYLQNLGQGPELLIRYENEEAVDDSQLPKDRFSAERLKGVDSTLKIQPAELGDSAVYLCASSPHLGGEQYFGPGTRLTVT.

This clone was seen a handful of times. This chain connects TRBV7-3 to TRBJ2-1, with 10 positions matching TRBD2. The ends lost 4 bases at V and 5 bases at J; junction bases unmatched: 5. Germline V CDR1 and CDR2: SGHTA, FQGTGA. This CDR3 region has 15 residues. CDR3 nucleotide sequence: TGTGCCAGCAGCTGGGGACTAGCGATCAACAATGAGCAGTTCTTC. As protein: CASSWGLAINNEQFF.

In its sample, this clone was seen a few times. V gene TRBV7-2 combines with J gene TRBJ2-1; D not certain. Germline V gives CDR1 SGHTA, CDR2 FQGNSA. Deletions cut 2 bases from V and 7 bases from J, with 18 bases between. The CDR3 is 16 amino acids. The CDR3 nucleotides are TGTGCCAGCAGCTTAAACGGCGCAGGCTTGGGGAATGAGCAGTTCTTC. Its protein product is CASSLNGAGLGNEQFF.

This chain connects TRBV5-1 to TRBJ2-5; D remains ambiguous. Trimming left V 4 bases short and J 7 bases short, with 14 bases between. Germline-derived CDR1 and CDR2 are SGHRS and YFSETQ. The CDR3 contains 13 residues. The CDR3 spells CASSVNFERTQYF. Written as DNA, the CDR3 is TGCGCCAGCAGCGTGAATTTTGAACGGACCCAGTACTTC.

The chain recombines TRBV6-5 with TRBJ1-3; the match to TRBD1 covers 8 bases. Germline V gene lookup returns CDR1 MNHEY and CDR2 SVGAGI. Germline trimming cut 6 bases from V and 2 bases from J; bases unmatched to any gene: 3. This CDR3 has 14 amino acids. The CDR3 DNA follows: TGTGCCAGCAGCCAGACAGGGGCTGGAAACACCATATATTTT. This encodes CASSQTGAGNTIYF.

V gene TRBV21-1 combines with J gene TRBJ1-1. TRBV21-1 is an annotated pseudogene. The CDR3 runs to 16 residues. The CDR3 region is CASSPFVYTIRTEAFF. For the CDR3, the DNA is TGTGCCAGCAGCCCGTTTGTCTACACAATTCGCACTGAAGCTTTCTTT.

This rearrangement joins TRBV19 to TRBJ1-4; 7 positions match TRBD1. Losses at the gene ends were 4 bases for V and 4 bases for J; bases not matched to a gene: 3. The germline CDR1 and CDR2 sequences are LNHDA and SQIVND (reference sequence). This CDR3 region has 14 residues. CDR3: CASSTTGFNEKLFF. CDR3 bases: TGTGCCAGTAGTACGACAGGGTTTAATGAAAAACTGTTTTTT.

The chain has TRBV7-2 and TRBJ2-1; TRBD2 agrees at 10 bases. The CDR3 has 15 amino acids. The V and J ends lost 5 bases and 8 bases, in that order; junction bases with no gene match: 9. Germline V lookup: CDR1 SGHTA, CDR2 FQGNSA. Here the CDR3 DNA reads TGTGCCAGCAGCGTTAGCGGGAGGAGGTTCCATGAGCAGTTCTTC. Protein sequence: CASSVSGRRFHEQFF. Combining the CDR3 with reference TRBV7-2 and TRBJ2-1 gives the whole variable domain GAGVSQSPSNKVTEKGKDVELRCDPISGHTALYWYRQSLGQGLEFLIYFQGNSAPDKSGLPSDRFSAERTGGSVSTLTIQRTQQEDSAVYLCASSVSGRRFHEQFFGPGTRLTVL.

The gene calls are TRBV7-2 and TRBJ2-7; D is perhaps TRBD1 (5 bases). The CDR3 runs to 12 residues. Germline CDR1 SGHTA, CDR2 FQGNSA. With 4 bases removed from V and 6 bases from J, the gap between germline ends came to 10 bases. The CDR3 region is CASSSPGREQYF. As DNA, the CDR3 is TGTGCCAGCAGCTCACCAGGGCGCGAGCAGTACTTC.

This chain links TRBV5-3 with TRBJ2-3; the match to TRBD2 covers 8 bases. TRBV5-3 belongs to the ORF category, with a function that is uncertain. With 3 bases clipped from V and 2 bases from J, the junction kept 20 bases outside the gene matches. This CDR3 spans 20 amino acids. CDR3 in amino acids: CARSSTLGGRTRPNTDTQYF. The CDR3 nucleotides are TGTGCCAGAAGCTCCACCCTGGGCGGGAGGACCAGACCTAACACAGATACGCAGTATTTT.

This clone was seen a handful of times. The chain combines TRBV5-1 with TRBJ2-3; 10 bases line up with TRBD1. This CDR3 spans 16 amino acids. V lost 0 bases to trimming and J lost 6 bases; unmatched junction nucleotides: 7. CDR1 is SGHRS, CDR2 YFSETQ, per germline. The CDR3 spells CASSLAGDRGTDTQYF. CDR3 nucleotides: TGCGCCAGCAGCTTGGCCGGGGACAGGGGAACCGATACGCAGTATTTT. The complete variable domain, with remaining parts taken from reference TRBV5-1 and TRBJ2-3, reads KAGVTQTPRYLIKTRGQQVTLSCSPISGHRSVSWYQQTPGQGLQFLFEYFSETQRNKGNFPGRFSGRQFSNSRSEMNVSTLELGDSALYLCASSLAGDRGTDTQYFGPGTRLTVL.

J is TRBJ2-5 and V is TRBV6-5; 9 bases fit TRBD1. The CDR3 runs to 14 residues. The V segment lost 5 bases and the J segment 4 bases; nucleotides outside the gene matches: 5. Germline V gene data show CDR1 as MNHEY and CDR2 as SVGAGI. CDR3 DNA: TGTGCCAGCAGTGGACAGGGGCAGGTAGAGACCCAGTACTTC. Protein product: CASSGQGQVETQYF.

This rearrangement joins TRBV28 to TRBJ2-2; D possibly uses TRBD1 or TRBD2 (5 bases each). Germline values: CDR1 MDHEN, CDR2 SYDVKM. V lost 2 bases and J 0 bases, leaving 7 bases between the germline ends. This CDR3 spans 15 amino acids. CDR3 amino acids: CASSLQGANTGELFF. In DNA form, the CDR3 reads TGTGCCAGCAGTTTACAGGGAGCGAACACCGGGGAGCTGTTTTTT.

This clone occurred once. V is TRBV30 and J is TRBJ1-4; tentatively, D is TRBD1 (5 bases). The germline V gene encodes CDR1 GTSNPN and CDR2 SVGIG (reference sequence). There are 14 residues in the CDR3. V lost 0 bases, J lost 7 bases, and 12 bases lay in between. CDR3 bases: TGTGCCTGGAGTGTATTCCAGGGAGGTGAAAAACTGTTTTTT. This sequence encodes CAWSVFQGGEKLFF. Drawing the rest from reference TRBV30 and TRBJ1-4, the complete variable domain is SQTIHQWPATLVQPVGSPLSLECTVEGTSNPNLYWYRQAAGRGLQLLFYSVGIGQISSEVPQNLSASRPQDRQFILSSKKLLLSDSGFYLCAWSVFQGGEKLFFGSGTQLSVL.

By share of the sample, this clone is hyperexpanded. The chain uses TRBV7-3 and TRBJ2-1; D not certain. The CDR3 runs to 12 residues. Germline V CDR1 and CDR2: SGHTA, FQGTGA. Trimming shortened V by 5 bases and J by 10 bases, and 12 bases separated the two germline ends. The CDR3 nucleotides are TGTGCCAGCAGCCATGGGTTCGGGGAGCAGTTCTTC. Translation: CASSHGFGEQFF.

This chain uses TRBV7-2 with TRBJ1-1; D perhaps matches TRBD1 (5 bases). The CDR3 runs 13 residues. Germline CDR1 is SGHTA and CDR2 is FQGNSA. Trimming stripped 1 base from V and 10 bases from J, with 13 bases between. The CDR3 sequence is CASSLERGAGAFF. The CDR3 DNA sequence: TGTGCCAGCAGCTTAGAAAGGGGCGCGGGAGCTTTCTTT.

The V gene is TRBV7-3, the J gene TRBJ2-7, with a tentative D call TRBD2 (6 bases). Germline assignment: CDR1 SGHTA and CDR2 FQGTGA. V lost 2 bases and J lost 0, with 11 bases in between. The CDR3 has 15 residues. CDR3 coding DNA: TGTGCCAGCAGCTTATTTGCCGGGAGCTCCTACGAGCAGTACTTC. Its protein product is CASSLFAGSSYEQYF.

CDR3 residues: CASRIRTGEAYEQYF. CDR3 coding DNA: TGTGCCAGCAGAATTAGGACAGGCGAGGCCTACGAGCAGTACTTC. The rearrangement uses TRBV11-1 and TRBJ2-7; 7 bases agree with TRBD1. Germline CDR1 reads SGHAT; CDR2 reads FQDESV (reference sequence). The V gene end was trimmed by 6 bases and the J gene end by 2 bases; junction bases not matched to a gene: 10. The CDR3 contains 15 residues.

This clone showed up just a few times. The CDR3 bases are TGTGCCAGTAGTACCCTTAGTAGCGGCGGCTACGAGCAGTACTTC. Translating gives CASSTLSSGGYEQYF. The V gene is TRBV19, the J gene TRBJ2-7; tentative D call: TRBD2 (6 bases). Trimming took off 4 bases at V and 3 bases at J, with 16 bases between the two ends. The CDR3 is made up of 15 amino acids. Germline V gene data show CDR1 as LNHDA and CDR2 as SQIVND (reference sequence).

J is TRBJ1-4 and V is TRBV7-2; weak D call: TRBD1 (5 bases). The CDR3 totals 14 residues. Germline assignment: CDR1 SGHTA and CDR2 FQGNSA. Between the trimmed V and J ends, which lost 2 bases and 8 bases, there was a span of 12 bases. The CDR3: CASSLRSGAEKLFF. The CDR3, as DNA: TGTGCCAGCAGCTTACGTTCCGGGGCCGAAAAACTGTTTTTT. The variable domain in full, completed from reference TRBV7-2 and TRBJ1-4, reads GAGVSQSPSNKVTEKGKDVELRCDPISGHTALYWYRQSLGQGLEFLIYFQGNSAPDKSGLPSDRFSAERTGGSVSTLTIQRTQQEDSAVYLCASSLRSGAEKLFFGSGTQLSVL.